This entry is about one TCR beta chain. Its antigen is not known. Only in-frame clones appear in the TCRdb table, and some are missing; sequencing was by immunoSEQ multiplex PCR. The sample has some 77,000 clones; around 87% are singletons. This sample was taken from a study of OX40 agonist ivuxolimab in advanced cancers. Across the whole study: Antecedent anti-PD-1, anti-PD-L1 or anti-CTLA-4 therapy was permissible, with about 40% having received some. Study-wide results and caveats: Average numbers of expanded clones were greater in CD8+ T cells than in CD4+.

The V end lost 6 bases, the J end lost 3 bases, and 18 bases lay between the germline ends. Germline CDR1 reads MDHEN; CDR2 reads SYDVKM. This CDR3 comprises 15 residues. Any history of autoimmune disease or systemic immunosuppression disqualified patients. The sampling schedule covered blood at baseline, cycle 4 day 1, and cycle 7 day 1. The sequenced sample was CD4+ or CD8+ T cells sorted from blood, obtained in a trial of the OX40 agonist ivuxolimab. This chain links TRBV28 with TRBJ2-7, with D possibly matching TRBD1 (5 bases). The clonotype originates from an adult with an advanced solid tumor such as melanoma, head and neck, liver or kidney cancer. CDR3 sequence reads: CASRAPTALIYEQYF. For the CDR3, the DNA is TGTGCCAGCAGGGCGCCGACAGCATTGATCTACGAGCAGTACTTC.